This is a list of T cell receptor beta chains from one sample in a study of blood T cells in healthy people across ages. Each CDR3 protein is one row after TCRdb ran MiXCR on the 5' RACE reads. The table records hundreds of thousands of distinct CDR3 sequences, approximately 31% of them present only once. The sequencing input was blood. The receptors stem from a woman of 80 years or more in good health. CDR3s include the opening cysteine and the closing phenylalanine or tryptophan. A D gene is named only where the DNA matches it firmly. Clone sizes are given selectively: once, few, many, or a class where the clone is expanded.

v_call: TRBV7-9; j_call: TRBJ1-2; d_call: TRBD1; clone_size: few; cdr3_aa: CASSLARQGAYGYTF; cdr3_nt: TGTGCCAGCAGCTTAGCGCGCCAGGGGGCTTATGGCTACACCTTC
v_call: TRBV20-1; j_call: TRBJ2-7; d_call: .; clone_size: .; cdr3_aa: CSASHEQYF; cdr3_nt: TGCAGTGCCAGCCACGAGCAGTACTTC
v_call: TRBV9; j_call: TRBJ2-1; d_call: .; clone_size: .; cdr3_aa: CASSVGYQGTYNEQFF; cdr3_nt: TGTGCCAGCAGCGTAGGATATCAGGGGACCTACAATGAGCAGTTCTTC
v_call: TRBV9; j_call: TRBJ1-3; d_call: .; clone_size: few; cdr3_aa: CASSVDGSSGNTIYF; cdr3_nt: TGTGCCAGCAGCGTAGACGGCAGCTCTGGAAACACCATATATTTT
v_call: TRBV5-1; j_call: TRBJ2-7; d_call: TRBD1; clone_size: many; cdr3_aa: CASSTVGTGGHEQYF; cdr3_nt: TGCGCCAGCAGCACGGTCGGGACAGGGGGCCACGAGCAGTACTTC
v_call: TRBV20-1; j_call: TRBJ2-4; d_call: TRBD2; clone_size: many; cdr3_aa: CSAVPGGPAKNIQYF; cdr3_nt: TGCAGTGCTGTACCGGGGGGGCCCGCCAAAAACATTCAGTACTTC
v_call: TRBV12-3/TRBV12-4; j_call: TRBJ2-5; d_call: .; clone_size: many; cdr3_aa: CASSRLPGETQYF; cdr3_nt: TGTGCCAGCAGTCGACTCCCCGGGGAGACCCAGTACTTC
v_call: TRBV19; j_call: TRBJ2-7; d_call: TRBD2; clone_size: .; cdr3_aa: CASRAGTINNEQYF; cdr3_nt: TGTGCCAGTAGGGCCGGGACTATCAACAATGAGCAGTACTTC
v_call: TRBV20-1; j_call: TRBJ1-5; d_call: .; clone_size: .; cdr3_aa: CSAHRQNQPQHF; cdr3_nt: TGCAGTGCTCACAGGCAAAATCAGCCCCAGCATTTT
v_call: TRBV25-1; j_call: TRBJ1-1; d_call: .; clone_size: few; cdr3_aa: CALLIRENTEAFF; cdr3_nt: TGTGCCCTTTTGATCAGGGAGAACACTGAAGCTTTCTTT
v_call: TRBV4-2; j_call: TRBJ2-1; d_call: .; clone_size: few; cdr3_aa: CASSQDDGGVSYNEQFF; cdr3_nt: TGTGCCAGCAGCCAAGATGACGGGGGAGTCTCCTACAATGAGCAGTTCTTC
v_call: TRBV9; j_call: TRBJ1-2; d_call: .; clone_size: many; cdr3_aa: CASSVAAGNIGGYTF; cdr3_nt: TGTGCCAGCAGCGTAGCTGCAGGGAATATAGGAGGCTACACCTTC
v_call: TRBV9; j_call: TRBJ2-6; d_call: TRBD1; clone_size: many; cdr3_aa: CASMSTGGTGANVLTF; cdr3_nt: TGTGCCAGCATGAGCACAGGGGGCACAGGGGCCAACGTCCTGACTTTC
v_call: TRBV7-6; j_call: TRBJ2-3; d_call: TRBD2; clone_size: many; cdr3_aa: CASSPGGSGGTDTQYF; cdr3_nt: TGTGCCAGCAGCCCCGGCGGGAGCGGGGGTACAGATACGCAGTATTTT
v_call: TRBV7-2; j_call: TRBJ2-3; d_call: TRBD2; clone_size: .; cdr3_aa: CASSFSGASPNTQYF; cdr3_nt: TGTGCCAGCAGCTTTAGCGGGGCAAGCCCTAATACGCAGTATTTT
v_call: TRBV4-2; j_call: TRBJ2-1; d_call: .; clone_size: .; cdr3_aa: CASSQESSYNEQFF; cdr3_nt: TGTGCCAGCAGCCAAGAAAGCTCCTACAATGAGCAGTTCTTC
v_call: TRBV6-1; j_call: TRBJ1-5; d_call: .; clone_size: few; cdr3_aa: CASRHSGNQPQHF; cdr3_nt: TGTGCCAGCAGACACAGTGGCAATCAGCCCCAGCATTTT
v_call: TRBV20-1; j_call: TRBJ1-1; d_call: .; clone_size: few; cdr3_aa: CSARRQWDTEAFF; cdr3_nt: TGCAGTGCTAGACGACAGTGGGACACTGAAGCTTTCTTT
v_call: TRBV6-1; j_call: TRBJ2-7; d_call: .; clone_size: many; cdr3_aa: CASSEERQGGEQYF; cdr3_nt: TGTGCCAGCAGTGAAGAGAGGCAGGGAGGAGAGCAGTACTTC
v_call: TRBV20-1; j_call: TRBJ2-5; d_call: TRBD2; clone_size: .; cdr3_aa: CSASGGLAGENEQYF; cdr3_nt: TGCAGTGCTAGTGGGGGACTAGCGGGGGAAAATGAGCAGTACTTC
v_call: TRBV5-5; j_call: TRBJ1-1; d_call: .; clone_size: many; cdr3_aa: CASSPLNTEAFF; cdr3_nt: TGTGCCAGCAGTCCCTTGAACACTGAAGCTTTCTTT
v_call: TRBV5-1; j_call: TRBJ2-3; d_call: .; clone_size: many; cdr3_aa: CASSLRVGGPQYF; cdr3_nt: TGCGCCAGCAGCTTGAGGGTCGGGGGGCCGCAGTATTTT
v_call: TRBV9; j_call: TRBJ2-3; d_call: TRBD2; clone_size: many; cdr3_aa: CASSVGRLAGTDTQYF; cdr3_nt: TGTGCCAGCAGCGTAGGTCGGCTAGCGGGGACAGATACGCAGTATTTT
v_call: TRBV7-9; j_call: TRBJ2-3; d_call: TRBD2; clone_size: .; cdr3_aa: CASSRTSGRATDTQYF; cdr3_nt: TGTGCCAGCAGCCGGACTAGCGGGAGGGCGACAGATACGCAGTATTTT
v_call: TRBV5-6; j_call: TRBJ1-1; d_call: TRBD1; clone_size: many; cdr3_aa: CASSLQTDRWDTEAFF; cdr3_nt: TGTGCCAGCAGCTTACAAACGGACAGGTGGGACACTGAAGCTTTCTTT
v_call: TRBV6-2/TRBV6-3; j_call: TRBJ1-1; d_call: .; clone_size: .; cdr3_aa: CASILQPGRRTNTEAFF; cdr3_nt: TGTGCCAGCATTTTACAACCGGGGAGAAGAACGAACACTGAAGCTTTCTTT
v_call: TRBV7-2; j_call: TRBJ2-7; d_call: TRBD1; clone_size: many; cdr3_aa: CASSHGTGAGEQYF; cdr3_nt: TGTGCCAGCAGCCACGGGACAGGGGCTGGGGAGCAGTACTTC
v_call: TRBV18; j_call: TRBJ1-6; d_call: TRBD1; clone_size: .; cdr3_aa: CASSPSTGANSPLHF; cdr3_nt: TGTGCCAGCTCACCTTCGACAGGGGCTAATTCACCCCTCCACTTT
v_call: TRBV28; j_call: TRBJ1-2; d_call: .; clone_size: many; cdr3_aa: CASSPSQGIVGYTF; cdr3_nt: TGTGCCAGCAGTCCCTCACAGGGAATCGTAGGCTACACCTTC
v_call: TRBV21-1; j_call: TRBJ2-6; d_call: .; clone_size: many; cdr3_aa: CASTKRSSGANVLTF; cdr3_nt: TGTGCCAGCACCAAGAGGAGCTCTGGGGCCAACGTCCTGACTTTC
v_call: TRBV5-1; j_call: TRBJ1-3; d_call: .; clone_size: .; cdr3_aa: CASCRGESSGNTIYF; cdr3_nt: TGCGCCTCTTGTCGGGGGGAGAGCTCTGGAAACACCATATATTTT
v_call: TRBV19; j_call: TRBJ2-3; d_call: TRBD2; clone_size: .; cdr3_aa: CASSRRGRGGPGTDTRYF; cdr3_nt: TGTGCCAGTAGTAGGCGCGGGCGGGGGGGCCCCGGCACAGATACGCGGTATTTT
v_call: TRBV20-1; j_call: TRBJ2-5; d_call: TRBD2; clone_size: .; cdr3_aa: CSARDFQRGYQETQYF; cdr3_nt: TGCAGTGCTAGAGATTTTCAGCGGGGGTACCAAGAGACCCAGTACTTC
v_call: TRBV2; j_call: TRBJ1-1; d_call: .; clone_size: few; cdr3_aa: CASSELGYTEAFF; cdr3_nt: TGTGCCAGCAGTGAATTGGGGTACACTGAAGCTTTCTTT
v_call: TRBV11-2; j_call: TRBJ2-7; d_call: TRBD2; clone_size: many; cdr3_aa: CASRYGAGDYEQYF; cdr3_nt: TGTGCCAGCAGATACGGAGCGGGGGACTACGAGCAGTACTTC
v_call: TRBV24-1; j_call: TRBJ2-5; d_call: .; clone_size: many; cdr3_aa: CATSDLSGAKETQYF; cdr3_nt: TGTGCCACCAGTGATTTGTCCGGGGCCAAAGAGACCCAGTACTTC
v_call: TRBV20-1; j_call: TRBJ2-5; d_call: TRBD2; clone_size: many; cdr3_aa: CSARPLTSGGRETQYF; cdr3_nt: TGCAGTGCTAGACCCCTGACTAGCGGGGGTCGAGAGACCCAGTACTTC
v_call: TRBV29-1; j_call: TRBJ2-5; d_call: .; clone_size: .; cdr3_aa: CSVVLFGSGETQYF; cdr3_nt: TGCAGCGTTGTTCTCTTCGGGTCAGGAGAGACCCAGTACTTC
v_call: TRBV20-1; j_call: TRBJ2-4; d_call: TRBD1; clone_size: many; cdr3_aa: CSASRPGQGNIQYF; cdr3_nt: TGCAGTGCTTCTCGTCCGGGACAGGGAAACATTCAGTACTTC
v_call: TRBV7-6; j_call: TRBJ2-7; d_call: .; clone_size: many; cdr3_aa: CASSLVSAEQYF; cdr3_nt: TGTGCCAGCAGCTTAGTGTCAGCAGAGCAGTACTTC
v_call: TRBV4-1; j_call: TRBJ2-7; d_call: .; clone_size: few; cdr3_aa: CASSPYGEPYNEQYF; cdr3_nt: TGCGCCAGCAGTCCGTATGGGGAACCCTACAATGAGCAGTACTTC
v_call: TRBV27; j_call: TRBJ2-3; d_call: .; clone_size: many; cdr3_aa: CASSDLAAFTDTQYF; cdr3_nt: TGTGCCAGCAGCGACTTAGCGGCATTCACAGATACGCAGTATTTT
v_call: TRBV9; j_call: TRBJ1-2; d_call: TRBD1; clone_size: .; cdr3_aa: CASSVTGMEGYGYTF; cdr3_nt: TGTGCCAGCAGCGTGACAGGGATGGAAGGCTATGGCTACACCTTC
v_call: TRBV7-2; j_call: TRBJ2-5; d_call: .; clone_size: many; cdr3_aa: CASSAGTSGETQYF; cdr3_nt: TGTGCCAGCAGCGCCGGGACCTCCGGAGAGACCCAGTACTTC
v_call: TRBV20-1; j_call: TRBJ2-1; d_call: TRBD1; clone_size: .; cdr3_aa: CSAARDRGTQQFF; cdr3_nt: TGCAGTGCTGCCCGGGACAGGGGGACCCAGCAGTTCTTC
v_call: TRBV9; j_call: TRBJ2-7; d_call: .; clone_size: many; cdr3_aa: CASSTSGARSSYEQYF; cdr3_nt: TGTGCCAGCAGCACCTCGGGCGCCAGATCATCCTACGAGCAGTACTTC
v_call: TRBV29-1; j_call: TRBJ2-7; d_call: TRBD1; clone_size: many; cdr3_aa: CSVGQALSEQYF; cdr3_nt: TGCAGCGTGGGACAGGCCCTTAGCGAGCAGTACTTC
v_call: TRBV6-2/TRBV6-3; j_call: TRBJ1-1; d_call: .; clone_size: .; cdr3_aa: CASSLIGFQGFAEAFF; cdr3_nt: TGTGCCAGCAGTTTGATCGGATTCCAGGGGTTCGCTGAAGCTTTCTTT
v_call: TRBV2; j_call: TRBJ2-4; d_call: .; clone_size: many; cdr3_aa: CASSEVRRPWEEAKNIQYF; cdr3_nt: TGTGCCAGCAGTGAAGTGCGCAGACCCTGGGAGGAAGCCAAAAACATTCAGTACTTC
v_call: TRBV15; j_call: TRBJ2-5; d_call: .; clone_size: many; cdr3_aa: CATSRVGEKTQYF; cdr3_nt: TGTGCCACCAGCAGAGTCGGTGAGAAGACCCAGTACTTC
v_call: TRBV20-1; j_call: TRBJ2-1; d_call: TRBD2; clone_size: many; cdr3_aa: CSALAGGFFLGGNEQFF; cdr3_nt: TGCAGTGCTCTAGCGGGGGGATTTTTTTTGGGCGGCAATGAGCAGTTCTTC
v_call: TRBV20-1; j_call: TRBJ1-1; d_call: .; clone_size: .; cdr3_aa: CSAEKTRGVNTEAFF; cdr3_nt: TGCAGTGCCGAAAAAACGCGCGGGGTGAACACTGAAGCTTTCTTT